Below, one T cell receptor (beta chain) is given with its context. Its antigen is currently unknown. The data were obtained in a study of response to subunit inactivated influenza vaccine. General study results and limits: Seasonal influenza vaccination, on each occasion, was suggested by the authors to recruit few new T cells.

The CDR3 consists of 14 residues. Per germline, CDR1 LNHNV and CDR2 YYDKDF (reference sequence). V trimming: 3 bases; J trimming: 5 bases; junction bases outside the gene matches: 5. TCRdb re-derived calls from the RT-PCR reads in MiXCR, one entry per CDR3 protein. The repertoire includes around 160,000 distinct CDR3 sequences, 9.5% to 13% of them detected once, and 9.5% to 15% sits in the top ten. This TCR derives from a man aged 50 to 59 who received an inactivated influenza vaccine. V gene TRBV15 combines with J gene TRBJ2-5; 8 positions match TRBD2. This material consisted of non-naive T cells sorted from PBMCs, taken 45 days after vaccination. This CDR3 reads CATSSRGGGETQYF. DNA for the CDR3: TGTGCCACCAGCAGCCGGGGGGGTGGGGAGACCCAGTACTTC.